The 5 T cell receptor beta chains given below trace back to one sample, sequenced in a study of cytomegalovirus exposure and HLA in healthy donors. Primers for the PCR totalled 60 Vbeta and 13 Jbeta. TCRdb keeps only in-frame clones here, not all; method: immunoSEQ multiplex PCR. The repertoire includes around 120,000 clones, more than 65% of them detected once, and under 2% sits in the top ten. The sequencing input was PBMCs. Every receptor here comes from a man aged 18 to 35 in good health and CMV-seronegative.

This clone was seen a handful of times. The chain combines TRBV7-2 with TRBJ1-1; 9 bases fit TRBD1. V gave up 4 bases and J gave up 5 bases; unmatched junction bases: 5. The CDR3 covers 14 residues. The germline V gene encodes CDR1 SGHTA and CDR2 FQGNSA. For the CDR3, the DNA is TGTGCCAGCAGCTGGGACAGGGTTTCAACTGAAGCTTTCTTT. This encodes CASSWDRVSTEAFF.

The chain links TRBV6-1 to TRBJ2-5; the match to TRBD2 covers 7 bases. Germline V gene data show CDR1 as MNHNS and CDR2 as SASEGT. Losses at the gene ends were 2 bases for V and 2 bases for J; bases not matched to a gene: 5. CDR3 size: 15 residues. The CDR3 DNA follows: TGTGCCAGCAGTGAATACAGCGGGGAGCAAGAGACCCAGTACTTC. Translation: CASSEYSGEQETQYF.

This chain joins TRBV10-3 and TRBJ2-3; no clear D. From germline, CDR1 is ENHRY and CDR2 SYGVKD. The CDR3 runs 14 residues. V lost 4 bases, J lost 1 base, and 9 bases lay in between. The CDR3 loop reads CAISAPGGTDTQYF. CDR3 bases: TGTGCCATCAGTGCCCCCGGTGGCACAGATACGCAGTATTTT.

The chain recombines TRBV25-1 with TRBJ1-2; 8 bases agree with TRBD1. This CDR3 is built from 13 residues. J was trimmed by 7 bases and V by 6 bases; bases with no gene match: 7. From germline, CDR1 is MGHDK and CDR2 SYGVNS. The CDR3, as DNA: TGTGCCAGCAGAGAGACAGGGGAAGTTGGCTACACCTTC. Encoded protein: CASRETGEVGYTF.

The rearrangement joins TRBV14 to TRBJ2-4; no definite D call. Germline lookup yields CDR1 SGHDN and CDR2 FVKESK. The CDR3 sequence is 15 residues long. V was shortened by 1 base and J by 2 bases, with 9 bases between the two germline ends. CDR3 amino acids: CASSQGPISKNIQYF. DNA for the CDR3: TGTGCCAGCAGCCAAGGTCCAATTTCCAAAAACATTCAGTACTTC.